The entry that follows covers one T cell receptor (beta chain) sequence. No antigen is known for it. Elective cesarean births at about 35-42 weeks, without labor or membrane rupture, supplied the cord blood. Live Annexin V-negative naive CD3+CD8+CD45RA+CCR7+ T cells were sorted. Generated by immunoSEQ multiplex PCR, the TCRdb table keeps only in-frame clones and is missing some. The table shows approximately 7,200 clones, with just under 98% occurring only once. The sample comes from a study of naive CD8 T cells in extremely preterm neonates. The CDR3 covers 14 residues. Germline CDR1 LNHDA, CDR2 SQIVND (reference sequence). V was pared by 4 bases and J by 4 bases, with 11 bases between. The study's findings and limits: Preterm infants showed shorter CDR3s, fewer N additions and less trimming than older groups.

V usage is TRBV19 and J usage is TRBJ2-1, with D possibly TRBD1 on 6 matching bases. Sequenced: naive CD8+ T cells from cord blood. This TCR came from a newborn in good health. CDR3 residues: CASSRPQGYNEQFF. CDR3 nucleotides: TGTGCCAGTAGTAGGCCCCAGGGGTACAATGAGCAGTTCTTC.